This is a list of T cell receptor beta chains from one sample in a study of cytomegalovirus exposure and HLA in healthy donors. TCRdb's copy holds only in-frame clones and misses some; the assay was immunoSEQ multiplex PCR. The sample lists 210,000 or so clones, almost 90% seen once, with about 2.7% in the top ten. The sample consisted of PBMCs. The receptor source for this set is a woman under 30 in good health and CMV-seronegative. The CDR3 runs from the conserved cysteine through the conserved F or W. The D gene is left open where the match is weak. Size is omitted from some rows. Given values are once, few, many or a class for expanded clones.

V gene,J gene,clone size,D gene,CDR3 protein,CDR3 DNA
TRBV7-8,TRBJ1-1,NA,NA,CASSFRVDMAFF,TGTGCCAGCAGCTTTAGAGTAGATATGGCTTTCTTT
TRBV27,TRBJ1-2,NA,NA,CASSFLGADYGYTF,TGTGCCAGCAGTTTTCTGGGGGCGGACTATGGCTACACCTTC
TRBV5-6,TRBJ2-5,once,NA,CASSLLADQETQYF,TGTGCCAGCAGCTTGTTAGCAGACCAAGAGACCCAGTACTTC
TRBV7-8,TRBJ2-7,NA,TRBD2,CASSRAGKSYEQYF,TGTGCCAGCAGCCGAGCGGGAAAGTCTTACGAGCAGTACTTC
TRBV2,TRBJ1-5,NA,NA,CASSFGGINQPQHF,TGTGCCAGCAGTTTCGGGGGGATAAATCAGCCCCAGCATTTT
TRBV4-1,TRBJ2-2,NA,NA,CASSNKFGQTNTGELFF,TGCGCCAGCAGTAATAAATTCGGACAGACGAACACCGGGGAGCTGTTTTTT
TRBV6-5,TRBJ2-4,NA,TRBD1,CASSGDRAKNIQYF,TGTGCCAGCAGTGGGGACAGGGCCAAAAACATTCAGTACTTC
TRBV6-1,TRBJ1-5,few,NA,CASSDAPNQPQHF,TGTGCCAGCAGTGACGCGCCAAATCAGCCCCAGCATTTT
TRBV28,TRBJ1-5,once,TRBD1,CATAGGRQPQHF,TGTGCCACCGCAGGGGGCCGACAGCCCCAGCATTTT
TRBV5-1,TRBJ2-2,NA,TRBD2,CASSSSGTNTGELFF,TGCGCCAGCAGCTCTAGCGGGACGAACACCGGGGAGCTGTTTTTT
TRBV6-5,TRBJ1-2,NA,TRBD1,CASRRGTVNYGYTF,TGTGCCAGCAGGAGAGGGACAGTTAACTATGGCTACACCTTC
TRBV18,TRBJ2-5,NA,NA,CASSPLPPSGSRPPQQETQYF,TGTGCCAGCTCACCACTGCCACCGAGCGGGTCCCGCCCCCCGCAACAAGAGACCCAGTACTTC
TRBV6-1,TRBJ2-7,NA,TRBD1,CASSEQTGYEQYF,TGTGCCAGCAGTGAACAGACAGGGTACGAGCAGTACTTC
TRBV14,TRBJ2-1,NA,TRBD2,CASSQAGLAGVANEQFF,TGTGCCAGCAGCCAAGCGGGACTAGCGGGAGTCGCGAATGAGCAGTTCTTC
TRBV7-2,TRBJ1-2,NA,NA,CASSPKTSFYGYTF,TGTGCCAGCAGCCCGAAGACAAGTTTCTATGGCTACACCTTC
TRBV2,TRBJ2-3,once,TRBD2,CASSEVKILASTDTQYF,TGTGCCAGCAGTGAAGTCAAAATACTAGCGAGCACAGATACGCAGTATTTT
TRBV6-1,TRBJ2-3,NA,NA,CASRDTGSQDTQYF,TGTGCCAGCAGAGATACAGGGTCACAGGATACGCAGTATTTT
TRBV6-5,TRBJ1-1,NA,TRBD1,CASSYSIDRAPGEAFF,TGTGCCAGCAGTTACTCGATTGACAGGGCGCCGGGGGAAGCTTTCTTT
TRBV27,TRBJ2-1,NA,TRBD2,CASSLLLREDEQFF,TGTGCCAGCAGTTTACTTTTGCGGGAGGATGAGCAGTTCTTC
TRBV10-2,TRBJ1-2,NA,TRBD1,CASLNTGGDYGYTF,TGCGCCAGCCTCAATACAGGGGGCGACTATGGCTACACCTTC
TRBV10-3,TRBJ2-2,once,TRBD2,CAIRTTWTSGKDGGGELFF,TGTGCCATCAGGACCACATGGACTAGCGGGAAGGATGGGGGCGGGGAGCTGTTTTTT
TRBV27,TRBJ2-3,NA,NA,CASSLWVRGTADTQYF,TGTGCCAGCAGTTTATGGGTACGGGGGACTGCAGATACGCAGTATTTT
TRBV2,TRBJ2-7,NA,NA,CASSDTGYEQYF,TGTGCCAGCAGTGATACAGGGTACGAGCAGTACTTC
TRBV13,TRBJ1-2,NA,TRBD1,CASSLKTSTQGARGYTF,TGTGCCAGCAGCTTAAAAACCTCAACACAGGGGGCTCGTGGCTACACCTTC
TRBV13,TRBJ2-2,NA,TRBD2,CASSLLTGLAGVETNTGELFF,TGTGCCAGCAGCTTACTCACGGGACTAGCGGGAGTAGAGACGAACACCGGGGAGCTGTTTTTT
TRBV5-6,TRBJ2-3,NA,NA,CASSWGVSRNTDTQYF,TGTGCCAGCAGCTGGGGGGTCTCTAGAAACACAGATACGCAGTATTTT
TRBV6-5,TRBJ2-1,NA,TRBD2,CASSYSSGRSYEQFF,TGTGCCAGCAGTTACTCCAGCGGGAGATCTTATGAGCAGTTCTTC
TRBV9,TRBJ1-4,NA,TRBD1,CASSVGAGQGGEKLFF,TGTGCCAGCAGCGTAGGGGCGGGACAGGGCGGTGAAAAACTGTTTTTT
TRBV5-5,TRBJ2-7,NA,NA,CASSLARVTGSYEQYF,TGTGCCAGCAGCTTGGCCAGGGTCACTGGCTCCTACGAGCAGTACTTC
TRBV7-2,TRBJ2-1,NA,TRBD1,CASTLGQGGTYNEQFF,TGTGCCAGCACCCTAGGACAGGGTGGGACCTACAATGAGCAGTTCTTC
TRBV28,TRBJ2-5,NA,NA,CASSLLVSQGETQYF,TGTGCCAGCAGTTTATTGGTATCCCAGGGGGAGACCCAGTACTTC
TRBV10-3,TRBJ1-1,NA,TRBD1,CATQDRGVNTEAFF,TGTGCCACACAAGACAGGGGCGTGAACACTGAAGCTTTCTTT
TRBV6-1,TRBJ2-5,NA,NA,CASSSRFRETQYF,TGTGCCAGCAGTAGCCGTTTCCGGGAGACCCAGTACTTC
TRBV5-6,TRBJ1-2,NA,NA,CASSVGRVFGYTF,TGTGCCAGCAGCGTCGGCCGGGTTTTTGGCTACACCTTC
TRBV7-2,TRBJ2-5,NA,NA,CASSPRPGETQYF,TGTGCCAGCAGCCCGAGGCCGGGAGAGACCCAGTACTTC
TRBV11-3,TRBJ1-1,few,TRBD1,CASSLRTGKAFF,TGTGCCAGCAGCTTAAGGACAGGGAAGGCTTTCTTT
TRBV5-1,TRBJ1-2,NA,NA,CASSLAVVETGANYGYTF,TGCGCCAGCAGCTTGGCGGTCGTCGAGACAGGAGCTAACTATGGCTACACCTTC
TRBV29-1,TRBJ1-2,NA,NA,CSVALPDYGYTF,TGCAGCGTTGCGCTTCCGGACTATGGCTACACCTTC
TRBV30,TRBJ2-7,NA,TRBD2,CAWRRGRGSSYEQYF,TGTGCCTGGAGACGAGGCCGCGGGAGCTCCTACGAGCAGTACTTC
TRBV27,TRBJ2-5,NA,TRBD2,CASSSWDSGRETQYF,TGTGCCAGCAGTTCCTGGGATAGCGGGAGGGAGACCCAGTACTTC
TRBV27,TRBJ2-7,few,NA,CASRPGAHQKPSREQYF,TGTGCCAGCAGACCAGGGGCACACCAAAAACCGTCACGGGAGCAGTACTTC
TRBV28,TRBJ2-7,NA,NA,CASRQGFQVAGSYEQYF,TGTGCCAGCAGACAGGGATTTCAGGTCGCAGGCTCCTACGAGCAGTACTTC
TRBV27,TRBJ2-3,NA,NA,CASSLLTQISTDTQYF,TGTGCCAGCAGTTTATTGACACAGATTAGCACAGATACGCAGTATTTT
TRBV6-4,TRBJ2-2,NA,TRBD2,CASKGLAGNTGELFF,TGTGCCAGCAAGGGGCTAGCGGGCAACACCGGGGAGCTGTTTTTT
TRBV6-5,TRBJ1-1,NA,TRBD1,CASSYSTGGTEAFF,TGTGCCAGCAGTTACTCGACAGGGGGCACTGAAGCTTTCTTT
TRBV28,TRBJ2-7,NA,TRBD1,CASIGDRGNEQYF,TGTGCCAGCATTGGGGACAGGGGGAACGAGCAGTACTTC